Sequencing of this T cell receptor (beta chain) was carried out in a study of blood T cell repertoires in COVID-19. Overall study: Acute and convalescent COVID-19 specimens originated in the United States, Italy and Spain. The analysed material was cDNA or gDNA that came from T cells, B-cell-depleted T cells, or PBMCs.

In the authors' workflow: It was from reference gene primer amplification that nucleated cell counts were estimated. Libraries were prepared by immunoSEQ multiplex PCR; TCRdb keeps only in-frame clonotypes and omits some of them. V and J calls and clone size are copied from that table; D and trimming were computed from the DNA. The table shows fewer than 140,000 clones, with approximately 80% occurring only once. Germline CDR1 is SQVTM and CDR2 is ANQGSEA. This CDR3 region has 13 residues. J gave up 3 bases and V 4 bases, and 5 bases lay outside the gene matches. Material for sequencing was peripheral blood. The sequence derives from a woman aged 60-75 years with acute or convalescent COVID-19. The chain joins TRBV29-1 to TRBJ1-1; 7 bases align to TRBD1. The CDR3 DNA is TGCAGCGTTGCAGGACAGGTGGACACTGAAGCTTTCTTT. Translation gives CSVAGQVDTEAFF.